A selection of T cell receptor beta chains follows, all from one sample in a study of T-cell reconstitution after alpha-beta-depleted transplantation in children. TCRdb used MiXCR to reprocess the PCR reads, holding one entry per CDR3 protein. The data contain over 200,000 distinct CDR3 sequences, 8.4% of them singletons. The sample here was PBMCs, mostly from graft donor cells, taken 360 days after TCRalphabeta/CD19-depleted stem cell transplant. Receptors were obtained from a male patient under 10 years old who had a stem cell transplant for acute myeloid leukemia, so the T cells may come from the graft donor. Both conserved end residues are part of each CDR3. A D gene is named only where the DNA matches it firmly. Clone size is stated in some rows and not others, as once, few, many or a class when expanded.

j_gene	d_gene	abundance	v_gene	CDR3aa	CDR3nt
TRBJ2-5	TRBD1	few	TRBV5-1	CASSCPVSWVYRGETQYF	TGCGCCAGCAGCTGTCCAGTCTCGTGGGTTTACAGGGGGGAGACCCAGTACTTC
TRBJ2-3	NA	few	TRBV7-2	CASSLGTRVRIDTQYF	TGTGCCAGCAGCTTAGGTACCCGCGTAAGGATAGATACGCAGTATTTT
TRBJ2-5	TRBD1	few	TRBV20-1	CSASYTPWTGSRETQYF	TGCAGTGCTAGCTACACCCCATGGACAGGGTCTAGAGAGACCCAGTACTTC
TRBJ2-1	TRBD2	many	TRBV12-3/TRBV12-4	CASSLTSGGYNEQFF	TGTGCCAGCAGTTTGACTAGCGGGGGGTACAATGAGCAGTTCTTC
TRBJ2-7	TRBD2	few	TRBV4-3	CASSQDWLAGGYEQYF	TGCGCCAGCAGCCAAGATTGGCTAGCGGGAGGATACGAGCAGTACTTC
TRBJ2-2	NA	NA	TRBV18	CASSPRIGPTGELFF	TGTGCCAGCTCACCACGTATAGGGCCCACCGGGGAGCTGTTTTTT
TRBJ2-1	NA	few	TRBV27	CASSFRRSAELDNEQFF	TGTGCCAGCAGTTTTAGGCGCTCGGCAGAACTAGACAATGAGCAGTTCTTC
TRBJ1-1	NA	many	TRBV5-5	CASRTRQMNTEAFF	TGTGCCAGCAGAACGAGACAGATGAACACTGAAGCTTTCTTT
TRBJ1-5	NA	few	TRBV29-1	CSVRDSNQPQHF	TGCTCGGTCCGGGACAGCAATCAGCCCCAGCATTTT
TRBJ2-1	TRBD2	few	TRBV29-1	CSGVAGSADNEQFF	TGCAGCGGTGTAGCGGGGTCGGCTGACAATGAGCAGTTCTTC
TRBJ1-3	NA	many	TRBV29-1	CSVQGVSGNTIYF	TGCAGCGTCCAGGGCGTCTCTGGAAACACCATATATTTT
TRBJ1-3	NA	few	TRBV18	CASSPGQQGNTIYF	TGTGCCAGCTCACCAGGACAGCAAGGAAACACCATATATTTT
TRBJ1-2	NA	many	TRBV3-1	CASSQDLGQSIYGYTF	TGTGCCAGCAGCCAAGATCTGGGACAAAGCATCTATGGCTACACCTTC
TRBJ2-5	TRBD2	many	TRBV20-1	CSALSGSRGTQYF	TGCAGTGCTCTTAGCGGGAGCCGGGGGACCCAGTACTTC
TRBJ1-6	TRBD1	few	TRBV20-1	CSAPIGTANSPLHF	TGCAGTGCGCCGATCGGGACAGCCAATTCACCCCTCCACTTT
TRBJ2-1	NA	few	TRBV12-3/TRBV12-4	CASRDSDYNEQFF	TGTGCCAGCCGGGACTCAGACTACAATGAGCAGTTCTTC
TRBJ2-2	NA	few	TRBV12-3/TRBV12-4	CASRLSVGLVNTGELFF	TGTGCCAGCAGACTATCGGTGGGACTGGTGAACACCGGGGAGCTGTTTTTT
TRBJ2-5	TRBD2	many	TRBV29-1	CSVEGLAGVETQYF	TGCAGCGTTGAAGGGCTAGCGGGAGTTGAGACCCAGTACTTC